One and the same sample provided the 26 T cell receptor beta chains below, sequenced in a study of human T cells and chemical hapten exposure (dated by TCRdb to the early 2020s). The time point label of this sample denotes: patch test 1, 2 weeks after DPC sensitization. Sample treatment or condition, as interpreted from the label and publication: therapeutic diphenylcyclopropenone sensitization with weekly scalp DPC. Receptors were amplified or captured by RACE. Sequencing was performed on a NextSeq 500. TCRdb reanalyzed the raw reads on its own, using fastp at Q25 for trimming and MiXCR for clone calling, and kept in-frame beta chains. CDR3 protein duplicates are merged, each entry listing the most common genes and DNA. The sample table contains 370,000 or so distinct CDR3 sequences; only one count was recorded for around 4.8% of them. Over 2% of the sample belongs to the ten largest clones. Here the sequenced sample was whole blood, taken in connection with sensitization to the hapten diphenylcyclopropenone (DPC). The receptor source for this set is a woman aged 45-65 years with alopecia areata. Some clones in this sample may be carry-over from other donors' samples.

This clonotype has a handful of counts. This chain uses TRBV20-1 with TRBJ1-4; tentatively, D is TRBD1 (6 bases). Looked up from germline, CDR1 is DFQATT and CDR2 is SNEGSKA (reference sequence). V shed 0 bases and J shed 4 bases, with 15 bases lying between them. The CDR3 is 16 residues long. The CDR3 nucleotides read TGCAGTGCTAGAGATATCCATGGGGGCAATAATGAAAAACTGTTTTTT. Protein product: CSARDIHGGNNEKLFF.

CDR3 sequence reads: CASSSPPGNEQFF. The CDR3 nucleotides read TGTGCCAGCAGCTCACCCCCCGGCAATGAGCAGTTCTTC. The chain joins TRBV7-2 to TRBJ2-1; no definite D call. The CDR3 length is 13 residues. V lost 4 bases to trimming and J lost 6 bases, with 10 bases between them. Germline V gene data show CDR1 as SGHTA and CDR2 as FQGNSA.

Ten or more counts support this clonotype. The chain employs TRBV9 and TRBJ1-1, with D unclear. Trimming removed 5 bases at V and 0 bases at J, with 11 bases between. Germline V gives CDR1 SGDLS, CDR2 YYNGEE. The CDR3 runs to 14 residues. Here the CDR3 reads CASSPRAMNTEAFF. The CDR3 DNA is TGTGCCAGCAGTCCCCGGGCCATGAACACTGAAGCTTTCTTT.

This clonotype was observed at least ten times. This chain uses TRBV10-3 with TRBJ2-3; 9 nucleotides align to TRBD1. The junction had 9 bases not matched to a gene; V was cut back by 10 bases and J by 4 bases. The CDR3 is 14 amino acids. The germline V gene encodes CDR1 ENHRY and CDR2 SYGVKD. CDR3 sequence: CATRGTGRSDTQYF. DNA for the CDR3: TGTGCCACCCGCGGGACAGGGAGGTCAGATACGCAGTATTTT.

The rearrangement links TRBV4-1 to TRBJ2-3; tentatively, D is TRBD2 (5 bases). Trimming pared 0 bases from V and 1 base from J, leaving 11 bases between. Germline CDR1 is MGHRA and CDR2 is YSYEKL. The CDR3 runs to 16 residues. CDR3 DNA sequence: TGCGCCAGCAGCCAAGATTCCAGCGGACGCACAGATACGCAGTATTTT. Translated, it gives CASSQDSSGRTDTQYF.

This clonotype was seen only a few times. This rearrangement joins TRBV20-1 to TRBJ1-4; TRBD1 aligns across 8 bases. The CDR3 loop spans 14 amino acids. Germline-derived CDR1 and CDR2 are DFQATT and SNEGSKA (reference sequence). V shed 3 bases and J 6 bases; nucleotides not matched to a gene: 6. CDR3 sequence: CSARDGTGYEKLFF. The CDR3 DNA is TGCAGTGCTAGGGACGGGACAGGTTATGAAAAACTGTTTTTT.

This clonotype was found many times. The genes are TRBV27 and TRBJ2-3; D not resolved. Germline CDR1 MNHEY, CDR2 SMNVEV (reference sequence). Trimming took 3 bases from V and 2 from J, leaving 6 bases between them. CDR3 length: 13 residues. The CDR3 nucleotides are TGTGCCAGCAGTTTCCGGACCACAGATACGCAGTATTTT. It is translated as CASSFRTTDTQYF.

On this clonotype: A much larger clone lies a single base off, so this may be a read error. This rearrangement joins TRBV3-1 to TRBJ1-2; D remains ambiguous. The CDR3 has 14 residues. V was cut by 4 bases and J by 4 bases, with 13 bases left in between. Germline V lookup: CDR1 LGHDT, CDR2 YNNKEL (reference sequence). CDR3 in DNA: TGTGCCAGCAGCCCCGGGAGGCTCACCTATGGCTACACCTTC. Translation gives CASSPGRLTYGYTF.

The chain combines TRBV6-5 with TRBJ2-5; perhaps TRBD2 as D (6 bases). The V and J ends lost 4 bases and 5 bases respectively, with 20 bases between them. Germline V gene sequence: CDR1 MNHEY, CDR2 SVGAGI. This CDR3 region has 16 residues. The CDR3 is CASSSPGLRIGETQYF. DNA of the CDR3: TGTGCCAGCAGTTCCCCGGGACTTCGAATCGGGGAGACCCAGTACTTC.

In its sample, this clonotype was seen a few times. This sequence joins TRBV28 and TRBJ2-7; 7 bases align to TRBD2. The trim removed 8 bases at V and 6 bases at J, leaving 16 bases unmatched. The CDR3 sequence is 15 residues long. CDR1 and CDR2 from the germline V gene are MDHEN and SYDVKM. CDR3 loop: CASLMGGSGISEQYF. CDR3 in DNA: TGTGCCAGCCTTATGGGGGGGTCCGGGATATCCGAGCAGTACTTC. Together with reference TRBV28 and TRBJ2-7, the CDR3 gives the full variable domain: DVKVTQSSRYLVKRTGEKVFLECVQDMDHENMFWYRQDPGLGLRLIYFSYDVKMKEKGDIPEGYSVSREKKERFSLILESASTNQTSMYLCASLMGGSGISEQYFGPGTRLTVT.

This clonotype occurred a few times. This chain links TRBV19 with TRBJ2-7, with TRBD1 matching over 9 bases. The CDR3 extends over 14 amino acids. The V gene's germline CDR1 is LNHDA and CDR2 SQIVND (reference sequence). The V and J ends lost 3 bases and 0 bases, in that order; junction bases with no gene match: 0. The DNA for the CDR3 is TGTGCCAGTAGTATGGGACAGGGCTCCTACGAGCAGTACTTC. This codes for CASSMGQGSYEQYF.

This clonotype was counted ten times or more. The rearrangement uses TRBV5-1 and TRBJ2-7, with 8 bases fitting TRBD2. This CDR3 region has 14 residues. Looked up from germline, CDR1 is SGHRS and CDR2 is YFSETQ. The J segment lost 2 bases and the V segment lost 2 bases, leaving 3 bases of the junction unmatched. The CDR3 spells CASSFTSGTYEQYF. The CDR3 region has the DNA TGCGCCAGCAGCTTTACTAGCGGCACCTACGAGCAGTACTTC.

V and J are TRBV6-5 and TRBJ2-5, with D possibly TRBD1 on 7 matching bases. The germline CDR1 and CDR2 sequences are MNHEY and SVGAGI. There are 16 residues in the CDR3. V was cut by 0 bases and J by 1 base, with 12 bases left in between. In DNA form, the CDR3 reads TGTGCCAGCAGTTACTCCGGCAGGGGGGCCCAAGAGACCCAGTACTTC. Protein: CASSYSGRGAQETQYF.

This clonotype occurred a few times. The chain employs TRBV20-1 and TRBJ1-4; D might be TRBD1 (5 bases). Germline CDR1 and CDR2: DFQATT and SNEGSKA (reference sequence). CDR3 size: 14 residues. Trimming pared 3 bases from V and 7 bases from J, leaving 15 bases between. The CDR3: CSASGPTGGEKLFF. Here the CDR3 DNA reads TGCAGTGCTAGTGGCCCTACTGGGGGTGAAAAACTGTTTTTT.

This clonotype was counted a few times. V and J are TRBV6-2 or TRBV6-3 and TRBJ2-7, with D tentatively TRBD2 (6 bases). Germline lookup yields CDR1 MNHEY and CDR2 SVGEGT. The germline V and J ends were trimmed by 2 bases and 2 bases, with 13 bases remaining between them. The CDR3 has 15 amino acids. The CDR3 protein is CASSYPRGFAYEQYF. The CDR3 DNA is TGTGCCAGCAGTTACCCTCGGGGGTTTGCCTACGAGCAGTACTTC.

This clonotype came up many times. This chain links TRBV20-1 with TRBJ2-5, with D possibly being TRBD1 (5 bases). V was shortened by 7 bases and J by 0 bases, with 9 bases between the two germline ends. This CDR3 has 12 amino acids. Germline CDR1 reads DFQATT; CDR2 reads SNEGSKA (reference sequence). This CDR3 is CSGTTYQETQYF. DNA for the CDR3: TGCAGTGGGACAACTTACCAAGAGACCCAGTACTTC.

This sequence joins TRBV21-1 and TRBJ2-5; TRBD1 was called by the table and not checked on the DNA. TRBV21-1 is tagged as a pseudogene. The CDR3 is 16 amino acids. CDR3 nucleotide sequence: TGTGCCAGCAGATGGAGGGACGGGACGGACAAAGAGACCCAGTACTTC. Protein sequence: CASRWRDGTDKETQYF.

The chain recombines TRBV27 with TRBJ2-1; tentative D call: TRBD2 (6 bases). The CDR3 contains 14 residues. Trimming removed 7 bases from V and 6 bases from J, with 16 bases in between. Germline CDR1 is MNHEY and CDR2 is SMNVEV (reference sequence). CDR3 region: CASISRAGLNEQFF. The CDR3 nucleotides read TGTGCCAGCATCTCCCGGGCGGGGCTCAATGAGCAGTTCTTC.

There are many counts of this clonotype. The J gene is TRBJ1-6, the V gene TRBV27; D possibly corresponds to TRBD1 (5 bases). Deletions cut 3 bases from V and 10 bases from J, with 19 bases between. The length of the CDR3 is 16 residues. Germline CDR1 is MNHEY and CDR2 is SMNVEV (reference sequence). CDR3 region: CASSLKGFGQRSPLHF. CDR3 nucleotides: TGTGCCAGCAGTTTGAAAGGCTTCGGACAAAGGTCACCCCTCCACTTT.

This clonotype was seen more than once but under ten times. This chain uses TRBV10-3 with TRBJ2-7; D may be TRBD1 (6 bases). The CDR3 loop spans 17 amino acids. V lost 3 bases to trimming and J lost 0 bases, with 18 bases between them. Germline assignment: CDR1 ENHRY and CDR2 SYGVKD. The CDR3 reads CAISDPPGTSFSYEQYF. In DNA, the CDR3 is TGTGCCATCAGTGATCCCCCCGGGACAAGTTTCTCCTACGAGCAGTACTTC.

This chain uses TRBV7-9 with TRBJ2-7, with 15 positions matching TRBD2. The CDR3 spans 16 residues. J gave up 4 bases and V 4 bases, and 5 bases lay outside the gene matches. CDR1 is SEHNR and CDR2 is FQNEAQ in the germline V gene (reference sequence). CDR3 sequence (DNA): TGTGCCAGCAGCTCGCCCGGGACTAGCGGGAGGTACGAGCAGTACTTC. It yields the protein CASSSPGTSGRYEQYF.

This clonotype came up many times. The chain recombines TRBV12-3 or TRBV12-4 with TRBJ1-3; the match to TRBD1 covers 8 bases. With V trimmed by 5 bases and J by 4 bases, 7 bases remained unmatched. The CDR3 has 15 amino acids. The CDR3 coding sequence is TGTGCCAGCAGTCCAGACAGGGGTGAAGGAAACACCATATATTTT. Translating gives CASSPDRGEGNTIYF.

The chain's CDR3 is CAIRDSDSNEQFF. The CDR3 DNA reads TGTGCCATCCGGGACAGCGATTCCAATGAGCAGTTCTTC. The chain is built from TRBV7-9 and TRBJ2-1; TRBD1 aligns across 7 bases. The ends lost 10 bases at V and 6 bases at J; junction bases unmatched: 9. In germline, CDR1 is SEHNR, CDR2 FQNEAQ (reference sequence). The CDR3 is 13 amino acids. Combining the CDR3 with reference TRBV7-9 and TRBJ2-1 gives the whole variable domain DTGVSQNPRHKITKRGQNVTFRCDPISEHNRLYWYRQTLGQGPEFLTYFQNEAQLEKSRLLSDRFSAERPKGSFSTLEIQRTEQGDSAMYLCAIRDSDSNEQFFGPGTRLTVL.

Comment on this clonotype: A read error is possible here, since a much larger clone lies one base away. The chain couples TRBV27 to TRBJ2-3; no clear D gene. CDR3 length equals 13 residues. Per the germline V gene, CDR1 is MNHEY and CDR2 is SMNVEV (reference sequence). V was shortened by 0 bases and J by 5 bases, with 6 bases between the two germline ends. The CDR3, as DNA: TGTGCCAGCAGTTTATCGCGGAGAGATACGCAGTATTTT. It is translated as CASSLSRRDTQYF.

This clonotype was counted many times. V usage is TRBV9 and J usage is TRBJ1-1; 8 positions match TRBD1. Germline values: CDR1 SGDLS, CDR2 YYNGEE. Trimming at V came to 3 bases and at J to 4 bases, leaving 8 bases not matched to a gene. The CDR3 has 15 amino acids. The CDR3: CASSEIGQGSTEAFF. The CDR3 DNA reads TGTGCCAGCAGCGAAATAGGACAGGGTTCCACTGAAGCTTTCTTT.

This clonotype has a handful of counts. The CDR3 reads CASSRGFWERPYNEQFF. The CDR3 DNA follows: TGTGCCAGCAGCCGAGGCTTTTGGGAGCGCCCCTACAATGAGCAGTTCTTC. V gene TRBV7-2 combines with J gene TRBJ2-1; the D gene is possibly TRBD2 (5 bases). The length of the CDR3 is 17 residues. Deletions cut 5 bases from V and 2 bases from J, with 19 bases between. The V gene's germline CDR1 is SGHTA and CDR2 FQGNSA.